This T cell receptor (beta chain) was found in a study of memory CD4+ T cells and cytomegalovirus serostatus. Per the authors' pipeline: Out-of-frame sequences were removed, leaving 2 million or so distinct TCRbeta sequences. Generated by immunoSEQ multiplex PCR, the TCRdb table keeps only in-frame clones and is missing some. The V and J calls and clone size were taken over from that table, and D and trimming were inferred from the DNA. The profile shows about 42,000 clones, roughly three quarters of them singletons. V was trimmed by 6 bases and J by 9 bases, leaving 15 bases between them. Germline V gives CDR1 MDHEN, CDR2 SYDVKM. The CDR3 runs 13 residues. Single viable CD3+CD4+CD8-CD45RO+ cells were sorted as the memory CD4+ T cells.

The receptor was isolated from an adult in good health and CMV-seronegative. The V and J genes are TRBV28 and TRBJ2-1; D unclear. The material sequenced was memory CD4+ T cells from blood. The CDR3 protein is CASRRMTVGEQFF. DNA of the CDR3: TGTGCCAGCAGGAGGATGACGGTGGGTGAGCAGTTCTTC. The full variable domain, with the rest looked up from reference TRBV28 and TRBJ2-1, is DVKVTQSSRYLVKRTGEKVFLECVQDMDHENMFWYRQDPGLGLRLIYFSYDVKMKEKGDIPEGYSVSREKKERFSLILESASTNQTSMYLCASRRMTVGEQFFGPGTRLTVL.